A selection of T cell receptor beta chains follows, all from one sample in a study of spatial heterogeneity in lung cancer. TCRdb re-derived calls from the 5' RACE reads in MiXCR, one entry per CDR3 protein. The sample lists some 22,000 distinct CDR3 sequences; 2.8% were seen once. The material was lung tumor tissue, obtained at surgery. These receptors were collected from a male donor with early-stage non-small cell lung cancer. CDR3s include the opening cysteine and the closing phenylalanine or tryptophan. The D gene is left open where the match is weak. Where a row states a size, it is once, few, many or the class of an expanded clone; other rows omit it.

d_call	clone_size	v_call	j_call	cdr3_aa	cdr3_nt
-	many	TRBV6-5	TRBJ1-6	CASSSRGGYNSPLHF	TGTGCCAGCAGTTCTCGGGGGGGTTATAATTCACCCCTCCACTTT
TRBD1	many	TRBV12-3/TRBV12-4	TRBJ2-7	CASSWTGGSYEQYF	TGTGCCAGCAGTTGGACAGGGGGATCCTACGAGCAGTACTTC
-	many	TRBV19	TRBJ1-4	CASSTGNLLSNEKLFF	TGTGCCAGTAGTACCGGGAACCTCCTGTCTAATGAAAAACTGTTTTTT
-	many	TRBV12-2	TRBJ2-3	CASRPPLGTRTDTQYF	TGTGCAAGTCGCCCCCCGCTCGGGACGCGCACAGATACGCAGTATTTT
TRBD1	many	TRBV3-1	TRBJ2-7	CASSHSGGEQYF	TGTGCCAGCAGCCATTCAGGGGGCGAGCAGTACTTC
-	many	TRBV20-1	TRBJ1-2	CSARSQGGYGYTF	TGCAGTGCTAGAAGCCAGGGCGGCTATGGCTACACCTTC
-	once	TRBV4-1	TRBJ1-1	CASSHLPGHLSGTEAFF	TGCGCCAGCAGCCATCTCCCGGGACACCTAAGCGGCACTGAAGCTTTCTTT
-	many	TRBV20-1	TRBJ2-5	CSARDTAGGKTQYF	TGCAGTGCTAGAGATACAGCAGGAGGAAAGACCCAGTACTTC
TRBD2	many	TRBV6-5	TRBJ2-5	CASGGGRTQYF	TGTGCCAGCGGGGGGGGACGGACCCAGTACTTC
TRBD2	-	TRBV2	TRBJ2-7	CASSEWIASGDSSYEQYF	TGTGCCAGCAGTGAATGGATCGCTAGCGGGGATAGCTCCTACGAGCAGTACTTC
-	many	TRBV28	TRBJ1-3	CASSFIGRNSGNTIYF	TGTGCCAGCAGTTTTATTGGCCGGAACTCTGGAAACACCATATATTTT
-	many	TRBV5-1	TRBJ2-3	CASSSGRPGGLDTQYF	TGCGCCAGCAGCAGCGGACGACCTGGCGGCCTGGATACGCAGTATTTT
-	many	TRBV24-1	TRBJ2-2	CATSDLDTNTGELFF	TGTGCCACCAGTGATCTGGACACGAACACCGGGGAGCTGTTTTTT
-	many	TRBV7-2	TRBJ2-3	CASSLESPELGAQYF	TGTGCCAGCAGCTTAGAAAGCCCTGAACTTGGCGCGCAGTATTTT
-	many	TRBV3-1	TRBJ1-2	CASSQGRGVRPANYGYTF	TGTGCCAGCAGCCAAGGACGTGGGGTCCGTCCAGCTAACTATGGCTACACCTTC
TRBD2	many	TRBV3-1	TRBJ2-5	CASSLRGAGGWAQYF	TGTGCCAGCAGCCTCCGCGGAGCGGGAGGTTGGGCCCAGTACTTC
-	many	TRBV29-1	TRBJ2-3	CSVNAGTSTDTQYF	TGCAGCGTTAACGCGGGAACTAGCACAGATACGCAGTATTTT
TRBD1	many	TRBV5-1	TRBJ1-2	CASRYSERQGESGYTF	TGCGCCAGCAGGTACTCCGAGAGACAGGGTGAATCTGGCTACACCTTC
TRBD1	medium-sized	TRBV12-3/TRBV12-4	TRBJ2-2	CASSLGQGWTGELFF	TGTGCCAGCAGCCTAGGACAGGGCTGGACCGGGGAGCTGTTTTTT
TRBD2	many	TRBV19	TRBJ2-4	CASSKRTRDTNIQYF	TGTGCCAGTAGTAAACGGACTAGGGATACAAACATTCAGTACTTC
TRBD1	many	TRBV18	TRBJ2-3	CASSPGTGGLLDTQYF	TGTGCCAGCTCACCCGGGACAGGGGGCCTCTTAGATACGCAGTATTTT
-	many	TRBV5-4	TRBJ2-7	CASSLGYASYEQYF	TGTGCCAGCAGCTTGGGTTACGCCTCCTACGAGCAGTACTTC
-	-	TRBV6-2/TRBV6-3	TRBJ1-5	CASSSVLNQPQHF	TGTGCCAGCAGTTCCGTACTCAATCAGCCCCAGCATTTT
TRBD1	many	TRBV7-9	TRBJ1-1	CASSLGTGGYTEAFF	TGTGCCAGCAGCTTAGGGACAGGGGGCTACACTGAAGCTTTCTTT
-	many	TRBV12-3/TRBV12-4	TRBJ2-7	CASSLAGPNYEQYF	TGTGCCAGCAGTTTAGCGGGACCAAACTACGAGCAGTACTTC
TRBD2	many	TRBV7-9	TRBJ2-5	CASSPPTLAGQETQYF	TGTGCCAGCAGCCCACCTACGCTAGCGGGCCAAGAGACCCAGTACTTC
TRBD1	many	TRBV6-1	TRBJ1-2	CASSITRTGPWGYTF	TGTGCCAGCAGTATCACTCGGACAGGCCCCTGGGGCTACACCTTC
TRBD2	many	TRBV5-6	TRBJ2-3	CASSLFGLTSGKTDTQYF	TGTGCCAGCAGCCTTTTTGGTCTGACTAGCGGGAAAACAGATACGCAGTATTTT
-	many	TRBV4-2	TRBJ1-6	CASSRQAEGSPLHF	TGTGCCAGCAGCCGGCAGGCGGAAGGTTCACCCCTCCACTTT
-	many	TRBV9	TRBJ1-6	CASSVGRTRGYNSPLHF	TGTGCCAGCAGCGTAGGGCGAACGAGGGGTTATAATTCACCCCTCCACTTT
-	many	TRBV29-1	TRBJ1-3	CSARTQSGNTIYF	TGCAGCGCCCGGACACAATCCGGAAACACCATATATTTT
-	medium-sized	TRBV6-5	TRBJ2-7	CASSYSISVTEQYF	TGTGCCAGCAGTTACTCGATATCGGTTACGGAGCAGTACTTC
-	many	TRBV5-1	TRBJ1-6	CASSTGTMNSPLHF	TGCGCCAGCAGCACCGGGACAATGAATTCACCCCTCCACTTT
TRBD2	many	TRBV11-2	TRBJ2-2	CASSHREDTGELFF	TGTGCCAGCAGCCATCGGGAGGACACCGGGGAGCTGTTTTTT